Listed here are 10 T cell receptor beta chains from one sample, sequenced in a study of radiotherapy plus CTLA-4 blockade in lung cancer. TCRdb keeps only in-frame clones here, not all; method: immunoSEQ multiplex PCR. Of about 49,000 clones detected, approximately 90% appear once; the ten largest clones hold 6% to 8%. The input for sequencing was peripheral blood, taken from a patient treated with radiotherapy plus ipilimumab. These receptors were collected from a human donor with non-small cell lung cancer whose response to radiotherapy plus ipilimumab could not be evaluated.

This rearrangement joins TRBV27 to TRBJ2-7, with 8 bases matching TRBD2. V lost 6 bases, J lost 1 base, and 8 bases stayed unmatched. The V gene's germline CDR1 is MNHEY and CDR2 SMNVEV (reference sequence). The CDR3 loop spans 15 amino acids. The CDR3 DNA reads as TGTGCCAGCAGACACGAGCGGGAGTCGTCCTACGAGCAGTACTTC. Translation gives CASRHERESSYEQYF.

Concerning this clone itself: Other DNA variants within this sample encode the same CDR3. The chain combines TRBV27 with TRBJ2-7; D possibly corresponds to TRBD2 (5 bases). The germline V gene has CDR1 MNHEY and CDR2 SMNVEV (reference sequence). The CDR3 runs to 13 residues. Trimming took 2 bases from V and 1 from J, leaving 6 bases between them. CDR3 sequence reads: CASSLRGSYEQYF. CDR3 in DNA: TGTGCCAGCAGTTTACGGGGTTCCTACGAGCAGTACTTC.

This clone was seen a handful of times. Other DNA sequences in the sample encode the same CDR3. The chain has TRBV19 and TRBJ1-6; tentatively, D is TRBD1 (5 bases). Germline V gene lookup returns CDR1 LNHDA and CDR2 SQIVND (reference sequence). The CDR3 length is 13 residues. Trimming left V 7 bases short and J 9 bases short, with 13 bases between. CDR3 amino acids: CASTLRGGSPLHF. In DNA form, the CDR3 reads TGTGCCAGTACCCTACGGGGGGGTTCACCCCTCCACTTT.

Points on this clone: At one end the junction does not follow the germline gene, possibly because of a read error. This chain links TRBV2 with TRBJ1-1; TRBD1 might be the D (6 bases). This CDR3 contains 12 residues. Germline lookup yields CDR1 SNHLY and CDR2 FYNNEI. The CDR3 here is CASSENRVVGGF. In DNA form, the CDR3 reads TGTGCCAGCAGTGAAAATCGGGTCGTAGGGGGCTTT.

This clone was found once. The genes are TRBV7-2 and TRBJ1-2, with D possibly being TRBD1 (5 bases). The CDR3 contains 14 residues. The germline gives CDR1 SGHTA, CDR2 FQGNSA. V dropped 7 bases and J dropped 5 bases, with 17 bases sitting between them. CDR3 coding DNA: TGTGCCAGCACCCCGGGGGACCCCGGATATGGCTACACCTTC. Its translation: CASTPGDPGYGYTF.

V is TRBV7-2 and J is TRBJ2-7; TRBD1 is a possible D gene (5 bases). Trimming stripped 3 bases from V and 0 bases from J, with 12 bases between. This CDR3 is 15 amino acids long. CDR1 SGHTA and CDR2 FQGNSA come from the germline V gene. Here the CDR3 reads CASSLGQENSYEQYF. Here the CDR3 DNA reads TGTGCCAGCAGCTTGGGGCAGGAAAACTCCTACGAGCAGTACTTC. Filled out from reference TRBV7-2 and TRBJ2-7, the complete variable domain reads GAGVSQSPSNKVTEKGKDVELRCDPISGHTALYWYRQSLGQGLEFLIYFQGNSAPDKSGLPSDRFSAERTGGSVSTLTIQRTQQEDSAVYLCASSLGQENSYEQYFGPGTRLTVT.

This sequence joins TRBV14 and TRBJ2-7; 8 nucleotides agree with TRBD1. V shed 3 bases and J 2 bases; nucleotides not matched to a gene: 6. The CDR3 sequence is 15 residues long. Germline V gene data show CDR1 as SGHDN and CDR2 as FVKESK. For the CDR3, the DNA is TGTGCCAGCAGCCACGGACAGGGCTATGCCTACGAGCAGTACTTC. Protein: CASSHGQGYAYEQYF.

This chain connects TRBV28 to TRBJ1-2; 7 bases line up with TRBD1. The germline CDR1 and CDR2 sequences are MDHEN and SYDVKM. V shed 10 bases, J shed 5 bases, and the junction held 16 bases outside the gene matches. CDR3 size: 15 residues. The CDR3 region is CATQGLRQGEYGYTF. The DNA of the CDR3 is TGTGCCACCCAAGGTCTAAGACAGGGAGAGTATGGCTACACCTTC.

This chain connects TRBV4-3 to TRBJ2-3; the D is unclear. This CDR3 is built from 18 residues. Germline CDR1 and CDR2: LGHNA and YSLEER. The ends were cut back, 5 bases at V and 0 bases at J, with 21 bases in the middle. The CDR3 region is CASSVPLGKESSTDTQYF. The CDR3 DNA sequence: TGCGCCAGCAGCGTCCCCCTTGGAAAGGAGTCTAGCACAGATACGCAGTATTTT.

The V call is TRBV14, the J call TRBJ2-5; a weak D match, TRBD2 (6 bases). CDR3 length: 14 amino acids. Trimming removed 6 bases from V and 4 bases from J, with 15 bases in between. Germline V gives CDR1 SGHDN, CDR2 FVKESK. The CDR3 DNA reads TGTGCCAGCAGGGCACGGGGTAGCGGAGAGACCCAGTACTTC. It encodes CASRARGSGETQYF.